What follows are 8 T cell receptor beta chains derived from one specimen sequenced in a study of blood T cell repertoires in COVID-19 (dated by TCRdb to 2018 to 2021). The library was generated by the immunoSEQ multiplex PCR assay. TCRdb obtained this table from immuneACCESS and retained in-frame rearrangements with V and J assigned. These tables miss some clones; where compared with another copy, unresolved V genes account for less than half of the shortfall, and the remainder is unexplained. Across this sample there are just over 300,000 clones, with around nine tenths seen only once. The top ten clones comprise 1.5% to 2% of the sample. Sequenced: peripheral blood. Every receptor here comes from a woman aged 25 to 39 with COVID-19, enrolled during active disease.

This clone was seen once. The chain is built from TRBV7-2 and TRBJ2-3, with unresolved D. Germline CDR1 SGHTA, CDR2 FQGNSA. This CDR3 is 12 amino acids long. V lost 6 bases to trimming and J lost 3 bases, with 7 bases between them. Here the CDR3 DNA reads TGTGCCAGCAGGGCCCAGACAGATACGCAGTATTTT. It specifies CASRAQTDTQYF.

This clone came up a few times. The chain is built from TRBV7-3 and TRBJ1-1, with 7 bases matching TRBD1. J lost 6 bases, V lost 6 bases, and 10 bases had no gene match. CDR1 SGHTA and CDR2 FQGTGA come from the germline V gene. There are 14 residues in the CDR3. CDR3: CASRTYRGAAEAFF. CDR3 DNA sequence: TGTGCCAGCAGAACCTACAGGGGAGCGGCTGAAGCTTTCTTT.

V gene TRBV20-1 combines with J gene TRBJ1-6; no clear D. V was trimmed by 3 bases and J by 0 bases, leaving 9 bases between them. The germline V gene encodes CDR1 DFQATT and CDR2 SNEGSKA (reference sequence). CDR3 length equals 15 residues. The CDR3 bases are TGCAGTGCTAGTCTTCCGAGCTCCTATAATTCACCCCTCCACTTT. This translates into CSASLPSSYNSPLHF.

CDR3 region: CASSLPGAFTEAFF. CDR3 nucleotides: TGTGCCAGCAGCTTACCAGGGGCGTTCACTGAAGCTTTCTTT. This sequence joins TRBV11-1 and TRBJ1-1, with a possible D match to TRBD1 (6 bases). With 2 bases removed from V and 4 bases from J, the gap between germline ends came to 11 bases. CDR3 length equals 14 residues. CDR1 and CDR2 (germline): SGHAT, FQDESV (reference sequence).

In its sample, this clone was seen once. The chain is built from TRBV2 and TRBJ1-1; D may be TRBD1 (6 bases). Germline values: CDR1 SNHLY, CDR2 FYNNEI. Trimming stripped 5 bases from V and 8 bases from J, with 15 bases between. CDR3 size: 13 residues. The DNA for the CDR3 is TGTGCCAGCAGTCTAAACAGGGCGGGCGAAGCTTTCTTT. Amino acid sequence: CASSLNRAGEAFF. The variable domain in full, completed from reference TRBV2 and TRBJ1-1, reads EPEVTQTPSHQVTQMGQEVILRCVPISNHLYFYWYRQILGQKVEFLVSFYNNEISEKSEIFDDQFSVERPDGSNFTLKIRSTKLEDSAMYFCASSLNRAGEAFFGQGTRLTVV.

The chain carries TRBV5-5 and TRBJ1-4, with 7 bases identical to TRBD1. CDR1 and CDR2 from the germline V gene are SGHKS and YYEKEE (reference sequence). The CDR3 sequence is 15 residues long. V lost 4 bases and J lost 4; bases outside the gene matches: 7. The CDR3 reads CASSEGQLFNEKLFF. Written as DNA, the CDR3 is TGTGCCAGCAGCGAGGGACAGCTTTTTAATGAAAAACTGTTTTTT.

V and J are TRBV6-5 and TRBJ1-1, with a possible D match to TRBD1 (5 bases). The CDR3 covers 12 residues. The V and J ends lost 8 bases and 1 base respectively, with 8 bases between them. Germline assignment: CDR1 MNHEY and CDR2 SVGAGI. CDR3 sequence: CASVGQNTEAFF. In DNA, the CDR3 is TGTGCCAGCGTCGGACAGAACACTGAAGCTTTCTTT.

The chain is built from TRBV2 and TRBJ1-3; TRBD1 matches 7 bases. The CDR3 length is 14 residues. Per the germline V gene, CDR1 is SNHLY and CDR2 is FYNNEI. Unmatched junction bases numbered 9, after V lost 9 bases and J lost 4 bases. CDR3 sequence: CASRRQGPGNTIYF. CDR3 nucleotides: TGTGCCAGTAGACGACAGGGCCCGGGAAACACCATATATTTT.